This T cell receptor beta chain was captured in a study of cytotoxic CD8 clonotypes in ibrutinib-treated CLL. Study context: Collecting the response samples happened after a median roughly 13 months of treatment, with a range of 6 to 36. Study-wide points: At baseline, clonality was higher than in age-matched healthy donors and correlated with CD8+ counts. Sampling of sustained-remission and progressing patients occurred at differing times.

With respect to this clone: Its antigen is undetermined.

Germline assignment: CDR1 SGHRS and CDR2 YFSETQ. CDR3 length: 15 residues. Trimming at V came to 3 bases and at J to 5 bases, leaving 7 bases not matched to a gene. Depths of 1 in 200,000 to 1 in 1 million T cells were the sequencing target. The data were produced by immunoSEQ multiplex PCR, yet TCRdb's version contains in-frame clones alone and is incomplete. The sample shows 45,000 or so clones, about 72% of them seen only once. Specimen: PBMCs, collected after 12 months of ibrutinib treatment. The TCR sequence derives from a human donor with chronic lymphocytic leukemia. The chain recombines TRBV5-1 with TRBJ2-7; 11 nucleotides align to TRBD2. The CDR3 reads CASSSTSGSLNEQYF. CDR3 nucleotide sequence: TGCGCCAGCAGCTCTACTAGCGGGAGTCTAAACGAGCAGTACTTC.